This passage covers 2 T cell receptor beta chains from one sample sequenced in a study of cytomegalovirus exposure and HLA in healthy donors. PCR used 60 Vbeta primers and 13 Jbeta primers. Sequenced by immunoSEQ multiplex PCR; TCRdb stores in-frame clones only, minus some. The data show 120,000 to 150,000 clones, around 77% seen once. The sample taken for sequencing was PBMCs. All receptors derive from a man aged 30-40 years in good health and CMV-seronegative.

This clone was picked up one time. The chain employs TRBV7-9 and TRBJ2-7; TRBD1 is a possible D gene (6 bases). The CDR3 is made up of 14 amino acids. Germline CDR1 reads SEHNR; CDR2 reads FQNEAQ (reference sequence). V lost 6 bases to trimming and J lost 1 base, with 13 bases between them. DNA for the CDR3: TGTGCCAGCAGTTCACGCACAGGGTCCTACGAGCAGTACTTC. It translates to CASSSRTGSYEQYF. The full variable domain, in which reference TRBV7-9 and TRBJ2-7 provide the parts outside the CDR3, is DTGVSQNPRHKITKRGQNVTFRCDPISEHNRLYWYRQTLGQGPEFLTYFQNEAQLEKSRLLSDRFSAERPKGSFSTLEIQRTEQGDSAMYLCASSSRTGSYEQYFGPGTRLTVT.

The chain combines TRBV9 with TRBJ1-3; 7 bases are shared with TRBD1. The ends lost 0 bases at V and 0 bases at J; junction bases unmatched: 6. This CDR3 contains 17 residues. Per germline, CDR1 SGDLS and CDR2 YYNGEE. The DNA of the CDR3 is TGTGCCAGCAGCGTAGCTACGGGACAGCTCTCTGGAAACACCATATATTTT. It encodes CASSVATGQLSGNTIYF.